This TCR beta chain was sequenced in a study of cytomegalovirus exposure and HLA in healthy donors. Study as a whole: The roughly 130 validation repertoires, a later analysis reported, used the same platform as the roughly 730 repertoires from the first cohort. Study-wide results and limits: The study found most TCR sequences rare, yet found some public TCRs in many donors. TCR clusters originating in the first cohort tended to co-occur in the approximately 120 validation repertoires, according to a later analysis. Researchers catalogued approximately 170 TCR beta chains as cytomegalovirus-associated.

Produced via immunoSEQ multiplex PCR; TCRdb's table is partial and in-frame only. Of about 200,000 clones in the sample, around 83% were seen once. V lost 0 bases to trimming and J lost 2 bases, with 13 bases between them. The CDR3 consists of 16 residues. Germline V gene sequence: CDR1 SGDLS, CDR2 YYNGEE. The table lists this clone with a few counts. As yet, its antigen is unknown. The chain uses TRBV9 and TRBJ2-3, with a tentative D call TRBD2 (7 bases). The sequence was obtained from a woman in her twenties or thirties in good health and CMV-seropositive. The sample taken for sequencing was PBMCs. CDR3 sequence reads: CASSVEGGQFTDTQYF. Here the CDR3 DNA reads TGTGCCAGCAGCGTAGAGGGGGGGCAGTTCACAGATACGCAGTATTTT.